One sample yielded the 30 T cell receptor beta chains listed below, sequenced in a study of identical twins. MiXCR, run by TCRdb on the 5' RACE reads, gives a single entry per CDR3 protein. This sample carries approximately 690,000 distinct CDR3 sequences, 5.5% to 7.5% of them seen once, and the ten largest clones take 1.5% to 2%. Sequenced sample: naive T cells sorted from blood. All receptors derive from a man aged 18 to 30 in good health.

To note about this clonotype: A single base separates this from a much larger clone, so it may be a read error. The chain uses TRBV20-1 and TRBJ2-1; 9 bases agree with TRBD1. Trimming took 5 bases from V and 6 from J; bases not matched to a gene: 8. This CDR3 has 14 residues. CDR1 and CDR2 (germline): DFQATT, SNEGSKA (reference sequence). The CDR3 sequence: CSAGQGSSRNEQFF. The CDR3 nucleotides are TGCAGTGCTGGACAGGGGTCTTCGCGCAATGAGCAGTTCTTC.

This clonotype showed up many times. A read error may account for a junction end that differs from germline. As DNA, the CDR3 is TGTGCCAGCAGTTCCGGGTCTCGGGAGGTGTTTTTT. It yields the protein CASSSGSREVFF. The rearrangement uses TRBV6-5 and TRBJ2-2; 7 nucleotides align to TRBD2. Germline CDR1 reads MNHEY; CDR2 reads SVGAGI. There are 12 residues in the CDR3.

This clonotype was seen ten or more times. The chain has TRBV7-9 and TRBJ1-2; a weak D match, TRBD1 (6 bases). V was pared by 5 bases and J by 3 bases, with 13 bases between. Per germline, CDR1 SEHNR and CDR2 FQNEAQ (reference sequence). This CDR3 comprises 14 residues. The CDR3 coding sequence is TGTGCCAGCAGCCCCTCAGGGGAGCACTATGGCTACACCTTC. Its translation is CASSPSGEHYGYTF.

This clonotype was counted only a few times. The chain recombines TRBV12-3 or TRBV12-4 with TRBJ2-2; D gene unclear. V was cut by 5 bases and J by 5 bases, with 15 bases left in between. This CDR3 has 15 amino acids. The CDR3 sequence: CASSHDSARTGELFF. The CDR3 coding sequence is TGTGCCAGCAGTCATGACTCCGCCAGGACCGGGGAGCTGTTTTTT.

The rearrangement uses TRBV4-3 and TRBJ2-2; 7 bases match TRBD2. J lost 1 base, V lost 1 base, and 3 bases had no gene match. CDR1 and CDR2 from the germline V gene are LGHNA and YSLEER. This CDR3 spans 16 amino acids. CDR3 DNA: TGCGCCAGCAGCCAAGCACGCGGGGGGAACACCGGGGAGCTGTTTTTT. Protein sequence: CASSQARGGNTGELFF.

The sample holds a few counts of this clonotype. The rearrangement joins TRBV7-9 to TRBJ1-2; D ambiguous. The CDR3 runs to 14 residues. From germline, CDR1 is SEHNR and CDR2 FQNEAQ (reference sequence). V lost 5 bases and J lost 3, with 13 bases in between. CDR3 loop: CASSPLRPDYGYTF. Here the CDR3 DNA reads TGTGCCAGCAGCCCGCTTCGACCAGACTATGGCTACACCTTC.

This clonotype turned up a few times. The V gene is TRBV12-3 or TRBV12-4, the J gene TRBJ2-7, with 7 nucleotides matching TRBD1. The CDR3 has 13 amino acids. The V gene end was trimmed by 8 bases and the J gene end by 1 base; junction bases not matched to a gene: 5. CDR3 residues: CASGGQSSYEQYF. DNA of the CDR3: TGTGCCAGCGGGGGACAGAGTTCCTACGAGCAGTACTTC.

This clonotype has just a few counts. The genes are TRBV3-1 and TRBJ2-7; D may be TRBD2 (6 bases). This CDR3 comprises 13 residues. Germline V gene lookup returns CDR1 LGHDT and CDR2 YNNKEL (reference sequence). The V end was cut by 9 bases, the J end by 4 bases, with 16 bases between. The CDR3 coding sequence is TGTGCCAGGGCGGGACTCGGACCATACGAGCAGTACGTC. Protein sequence: CARAGLGPYEQYV.

This clonotype was picked up a small number of times. The chain combines TRBV6-5 with TRBJ2-5; D call uncertain. V lost 0 bases, J lost 5 bases, and 13 bases lay in between. Germline V gene sequence: CDR1 MNHEY, CDR2 SVGAGI. The CDR3 is made up of 15 amino acids. The CDR3 loop is CASSYSLAALETQYF. The CDR3 coding sequence is TGTGCCAGCAGTTACTCGCTGGCAGCTTTGGAGACCCAGTACTTC.

This sequence joins TRBV27 and TRBJ2-1, with D perhaps TRBD1 (6 bases). The CDR3 extends over 14 amino acids. Germline values: CDR1 MNHEY, CDR2 SMNVEV (reference sequence). The V gene lost 7 bases and the J gene lost 2 bases, with 12 bases spanning the gap. CDR3 sequence: CASIQDSTYNEQFF. Written as DNA, the CDR3 is TGTGCCAGCATCCAGGACAGTACCTACAATGAGCAGTTCTTC.

This clonotype occurred a few times. The V call is TRBV20-1, the J call TRBJ2-1; maybe TRBD2 (6 bases). Looked up from germline, CDR1 is DFQATT and CDR2 is SNEGSKA (reference sequence). This CDR3 is built from 15 residues. Between the trimmed V and J ends, which lost 3 bases and 3 bases, there was a span of 15 bases. The CDR3 region has the DNA TGCAGTGCTAGTGCCGGGAGCGGAGGCTACAATGAGCAGTTCTTC. Protein sequence: CSASAGSGGYNEQFF.

This clonotype was recorded a few times. DNA for the CDR3: TGTGCCAGCAGTGGCCCGACCGGGACAGGGCTCTACGAGCAGTACTTC. It is translated as CASSGPTGTGLYEQYF. This chain joins TRBV2 and TRBJ2-7; 9 bases map to TRBD1. The V gene's germline CDR1 is SNHLY and CDR2 FYNNEI. The V and J ends lost 4 bases and 3 bases, in that order; junction bases with no gene match: 10. The CDR3 sequence is 16 residues long.

This clonotype was counted at least ten times. This CDR3 reads CSARISLDSGSPQFF. CDR3 bases: TGCAGTGCTAGAATCTCCCTCGATAGCGGGAGCCCCCAGTTCTTC. The J gene is TRBJ2-1, the V gene TRBV20-1, with 9 bases identical to TRBD2. V was clipped by 2 bases and J by 13 bases; unmatched bases: 15. In germline, CDR1 is DFQATT, CDR2 SNEGSKA (reference sequence). This CDR3 region has 15 residues.

V is TRBV6-2 or TRBV6-3 and J is TRBJ1-1; TRBD1 matches at 8 bases. The CDR3 length is 18 residues. Germline V lookup: CDR1 MNHEY, CDR2 SVGEGT. V gave up 1 base and J gave up 5 bases; unmatched junction bases: 15. The CDR3 spells CASSYWSSPDRGVTEAFF. In nucleotides, the CDR3 is TGTGCCAGCAGTTACTGGTCTTCGCCCGACAGGGGTGTGACTGAAGCTTTCTTT.

The chain recombines TRBV3-1 with TRBJ2-5, with a possible D match to TRBD1 (6 bases). CDR1 and CDR2 (germline): LGHDT, YNNKEL (reference sequence). V was cut by 3 bases and J by 5 bases, with 13 bases left in between. The CDR3 sequence is 14 residues long. The CDR3 is CASSQVGAVETQYF. The CDR3 nucleotides are TGTGCCAGCAGCCAGGTGGGGGCCGTGGAGACCCAGTACTTC.

This clonotype was found many times. The J gene is TRBJ2-3, the V gene TRBV25-1; unclear D gene. Trimming pared 4 bases from V and 1 base from J, leaving 9 bases between. The CDR3 loop spans 14 amino acids. Germline V CDR1 and CDR2: MGHDK, SYGVNS. In DNA form, the CDR3 reads TGTGCCAGCAGTGGGGGTTGGGGCACAGATACGCAGTATTTT. It specifies CASSGGWGTDTQYF.

This clonotype was counted ten times or more. The chain uses TRBV29-1 and TRBJ2-5, with D tentatively TRBD2 (5 bases). Deletions cut 5 bases from V and 5 bases from J, with 15 bases between. Germline CDR1 and CDR2: SQVTM and ANQGSEA. The CDR3 is made up of 13 amino acids. CDR3 protein: CSVSMVAWETQYF. The CDR3 nucleotides are TGCAGCGTTTCGATGGTAGCGTGGGAGACCCAGTACTTC.

The rearrangement links TRBV20-1 to TRBJ2-7; possibly TRBD2 for D (6 bases). The CDR3 runs to 15 residues. Trimming shortened V by 8 bases and J by 1 base, and 21 bases separated the two germline ends. Germline CDR1 is DFQATT and CDR2 is SNEGSKA (reference sequence). This chain's CDR3 is CSTGWGDRQSYEQYF. CDR3 nucleotides: TGCAGTACGGGGTGGGGGGACCGGCAGTCCTACGAGCAGTACTTC.

This clonotype was recorded many times. J is TRBJ2-1 and V is TRBV28; 8 nucleotides align to TRBD1. This CDR3 spans 16 amino acids. V lost 6 bases, J lost 6 bases, and 13 bases stayed unmatched. The V gene's germline CDR1 is MDHEN and CDR2 SYDVKM. The CDR3 region is CASSRPLLTGGNEQFF. The CDR3 DNA is TGTGCCAGCAGCCGCCCTCTTTTAACAGGGGGCAATGAGCAGTTCTTC. The variable domain in full, with the rest retrieved from reference TRBV28 and TRBJ2-1, is DVKVTQSSRYLVKRTGEKVFLECVQDMDHENMFWYRQDPGLGLRLIYFSYDVKMKEKGDIPEGYSVSREKKERFSLILESASTNQTSMYLCASSRPLLTGGNEQFFGPGTRLTVL.

In its sample, this clonotype was seen many times. The genes are TRBV6-2 or TRBV6-3 and TRBJ2-7, with D perhaps matching TRBD2 (5 bases). The CDR3 spans 17 residues. Between the trimmed V and J ends, which lost 5 bases and 3 bases, there was a span of 23 bases. CDR1 MNHEY and CDR2 SVGEGT come from the germline V gene. The CDR3 region is CASSPLRLSGSGYEQYV. The CDR3 nucleotides read TGTGCCAGCAGTCCCCTCCGATTGTCGGGAAGCGGCTACGAGCAGTACGTC.

This clonotype has at least ten counts. The V call is TRBV24-1, the J call TRBJ2-2; TRBD2 matches 8 bases. Germline V CDR1 and CDR2: KGHDR, SFDVKD. The CDR3 extends over 13 amino acids. V trimming: 10 bases; J trimming: 0 bases; junction bases outside the gene matches: 0. The CDR3: CATGLANTGELFF. The CDR3 coding sequence is TGTGCCACGGGACTAGCGAACACCGGGGAGCTGTTTTTT.

This clonotype was seen a handful of times. The CDR3 bases are TGTGCCAGTAGTATAGCTGGCGACGGCCAACTCGAAAAACTGTTTTTT. It yields the protein CASSIAGDGQLEKLFF. The chain recombines TRBV19 with TRBJ1-4; D gene unclear. V was clipped by 1 base and J by 8 bases, with 17 bases between them. The CDR3 runs to 16 residues. Germline CDR1 and CDR2: LNHDA and SQIVND (reference sequence).

This chain uses TRBV18 with TRBJ1-5; 7 bases align to TRBD1. The germline V gene encodes CDR1 KGHSH and CDR2 LQKENI. The CDR3 runs 14 residues. V gave up 3 bases and J gave up 9 bases; unmatched junction bases: 8. The CDR3: CASSPGTAFRPQHF. DNA of the CDR3: TGTGCCAGCTCACCCGGGACAGCCTTTCGGCCCCAGCATTTT.

This clonotype was detected many times. This chain joins TRBV10-3 and TRBJ2-5; 8 bases line up with TRBD1. Trimming at V came to 2 bases and at J to 1 base, leaving 6 bases not matched to a gene. Germline V CDR1 and CDR2: ENHRY, SYGVKD. This CDR3 has 16 residues. CDR3 coding DNA: TGTGCCATCAGTGAGGGACAGGGAGTAATCCAAGAGACCCAGTACTTC. Protein sequence: CAISEGQGVIQETQYF.

This clonotype was observed a few times. V gene TRBV6-1 combines with J gene TRBJ1-5; possible D gene TRBD1, 6 bases. This CDR3 has 14 residues. V lost 4 bases, J lost 6 bases, and 13 bases lay in between. Germline V gene lookup returns CDR1 MNHNS and CDR2 SASEGT. CDR3 nucleotide sequence: TGTGCCAGCAGTGGTCAGGGGTTGTTTCAGCCCCAGCATTTT. It codes for CASSGQGLFQPQHF.

This clonotype was recorded at least ten times. The chain employs TRBV7-6 and TRBJ2-3; 9 bases map to TRBD2. Germline-derived CDR1 and CDR2 are SGHVS and FNYEAQ. The CDR3 has 15 residues. V was clipped by 7 bases and J by 0 bases; unmatched bases: 5. CDR3 nucleotides: TGTGCCAGCATTAGCGGGAGAGCTAGCACAGATACGCAGTATTTT. Amino acids: CASISGRASTDTQYF.

V is TRBV19 and J is TRBJ1-1; perhaps TRBD1 as D (5 bases). Germline CDR1 reads LNHDA; CDR2 reads SQIVND (reference sequence). Trimming pared 1 base from V and 5 bases from J, leaving 11 bases between. The CDR3 runs 14 residues. This chain's CDR3 is CASSIVGTQTEAFF. The CDR3 bases are TGTGCCAGTAGTATAGTGGGGACGCAAACTGAAGCTTTCTTT.

The CDR3 nucleotides read TGCGCCAGCAGCTTGGAGGCGGGAGGTGTCAAAAACATTCAGTACTTC. This codes for CASSLEAGGVKNIQYF. The gene calls are TRBV5-1 and TRBJ2-4, with 8 nucleotides matching TRBD2. With V trimmed by 0 bases and J by 3 bases, 5 bases remained unmatched. The CDR3 extends over 16 amino acids. The germline V gene has CDR1 SGHRS and CDR2 YFSETQ.

In its sample, this clonotype was seen a few times. The V call is TRBV12-3 or TRBV12-4, the J call TRBJ1-5, with a possible D match to TRBD1 (5 bases). V dropped 8 bases and J dropped 4 bases, with 15 bases sitting between them. The CDR3 totals 14 residues. The CDR3 loop is CASSVRGLNQPQHF. CDR3 bases: TGTGCCAGCTCCGTGAGGGGCCTTAATCAGCCCCAGCATTTT.

This clonotype turned up a few times. CDR3 residues: CSASGQLINEKLFF. The CDR3 DNA reads as TGCAGTGCTTCGGGACAGCTCATTAATGAAAAACTGTTTTTT. V is TRBV20-1 and J is TRBJ1-4; 7 positions match TRBD1. The V gene's germline CDR1 is DFQATT and CDR2 SNEGSKA (reference sequence). V gave up 5 bases and J gave up 4 bases; unmatched junction bases: 7. The CDR3 sequence is 14 residues long.